This T cell receptor (beta chain) appears in the sequencing data of a study of cytomegalovirus exposure and HLA in healthy donors. 60 Vbeta and 13 Jbeta primers were used in PCR. Method: immunoSEQ multiplex PCR; TCRdb's copy keeps in-frame clones and lacks some. The sample lists about 160,000 clones, around 75% occurring once. Study conclusions and caveats: Indistinguishability led to the exclusion of some V segments, TRBV6-2 and TRBV6-3 included. Later analysis identified about 18,000 TCR beta sequences associated with HLA alleles, using a false discovery rate threshold of 0.05. Later analysis suggested most CMV-associated TCR beta chains were HLA-restricted. Available immune exposure information was restricted to CMV serostatus only.

Points on this clone: No antigen is known for it.

The CDR3 sequence is 14 residues long. Per the germline V gene, CDR1 is WNHNN and CDR2 is SYGVQD (reference sequence). The V gene lost 4 bases and the J gene lost 0 bases, with 10 bases spanning the gap. The rearrangement uses TRBV10-1 and TRBJ2-7; D is perhaps TRBD2 (6 bases). Sequenced sample: PBMCs. This clonotype was obtained from a human donor in good health. CDR3 sequence reads: CASSALASSYEQYF. CDR3 nucleotides: TGCGCCAGCAGTGCGCTAGCGAGCTCCTACGAGCAGTACTTC.